The following is a TCR beta chain sequence with its context. The sample belongs to a study of cytomegalovirus exposure and HLA in healthy donors. The primer mix had 60 Vbeta and 13 Jbeta primers. Profiled with immunoSEQ multiplex PCR; TCRdb holds only in-frame clones, not every one. This table has about 190,000 clones, more than 75% appearing once. Per the germline V gene, CDR1 is MNHEY and CDR2 is SVGAGI. CDR3 size: 15 residues. Deletions cut 2 bases from V and 4 bases from J, with 12 bases between. Sequences were obtained from PBMCs. The receptor's source is a woman in her 50s in good health and CMV-seropositive. V gene TRBV6-5 combines with J gene TRBJ1-5; tentatively, D is TRBD1 (5 bases). For the CDR3, the DNA is TGTGCCAGCAGTTACGGAGGGGTTGCGAATCAGCCCCAGCATTTT. It encodes CASSYGGVANQPQHF.